This T cell receptor beta chain was identified in a study of cytomegalovirus exposure and HLA in healthy donors. Note on this clone: Its antigen is unknown.

General study points: Specificity of a few CMV-associated chains for CMV antigens was verified in vitro.

Primers included in the PCR were 60 Vbeta and 13 Jbeta primers. Measured with immunoSEQ multiplex PCR; TCRdb has only the in-frame clones, and not every one. This sample has 150,000 or so clones, with roughly 82% found just once. The CDR3 runs 16 residues. Germline V gives CDR1 SGDLS, CDR2 YYNGEE. Trimming removed 0 bases from V and 5 bases from J, with 14 bases in between. The sequence derives from a woman between 50 and 59 years old in good health and CMV-seropositive. The chain combines TRBV9 with TRBJ1-4; D gene uncertain. The sample consisted of PBMCs. DNA of the CDR3: TGTGCCAGCAGCGTAGAAGGCGGAGGAATGAATGAAAAACTGTTTTTT. Translating it yields CASSVEGGGMNEKLFF.